Below, 32 T cell receptor beta chains from the same sample are listed, as sequenced in a study of OX40 agonist ivuxolimab in advanced cancers. Here immunoSEQ multiplex PCR was the method, and the copy in TCRdb shows in-frame clones only, minus some. Here the sample spans 60,000 to 75,000 clones, about 89% being singletons. The sequencing used CD4+ or CD8+ T cells sorted from blood, collected in a trial of the OX40 agonist ivuxolimab. These receptors were collected from an adult with an advanced solid tumor such as melanoma, head and neck, liver or kidney cancer.

By sample share, this clone is medium-sized. V is TRBV7-9 and J is TRBJ1-1, with D unresolved. CDR3 length equals 12 residues. With 1 base removed from V and 6 bases from J, the gap between germline ends came to 6 bases. In germline, CDR1 is SEHNR, CDR2 FQNEAQ (reference sequence). The CDR3 is CASSLVFAEAFF. The CDR3 DNA follows: TGTGCCAGCAGCTTAGTTTTCGCTGAAGCTTTCTTT. The entire variable domain, with the rest obtained from reference TRBV7-9 and TRBJ1-1, is as follows: DTGVSQNPRHKITKRGQNVTFRCDPISEHNRLYWYRQTLGQGPEFLTYFQNEAQLEKSRLLSDRFSAERPKGSFSTLEIQRTEQGDSAMYLCASSLVFAEAFFGQGTRLTVV.

This clone is classed as medium-sized. J is TRBJ1-2 and V is TRBV5-4; no clear D. V lost 5 bases, J lost 0 bases, and 5 bases lay in between. CDR1 and CDR2 (germline): SGHNT, YYREEE (reference sequence). The CDR3 covers 12 residues. Written as DNA, the CDR3 is TGTGCCAGCAGAGCTCCTAACTATGGCTACACCTTC. Encoded protein: CASRAPNYGYTF. Full variable domain (missing parts from reference TRBV5-4 and TRBJ1-2): ETGVTQSPTHLIKTRGQQVTLRCSSQSGHNTVSWYQQALGQGPQFIFQYYREEENGRGNFPPRFSGLQFPNYSSELNVNALELDDSALYLCASRAPNYGYTFGSGTRLTVV.

The chain combines TRBV7-9 with TRBJ2-7; D remains ambiguous. The germline CDR1 and CDR2 sequences are SEHNR and FQNEAQ (reference sequence). This CDR3 comprises 14 residues. Trimming stripped 2 bases from V and 3 bases from J, with 11 bases between. The CDR3 DNA reads as TGTGCCAGCAGCTTATCGACGGATTACTACGAGCAGTACTTC. Translated: CASSLSTDYYEQYF.

V usage is TRBV27 and J usage is TRBJ2-2; D unresolved. CDR3 size: 15 residues. The V gene's germline CDR1 is MNHEY and CDR2 SMNVEV (reference sequence). Trimming took off 5 bases at V and 6 bases at J, with 16 bases between the two ends. The CDR3 nucleotides read TGTGCCAGCAGTAAAACAAGTATTCCCTCCGGGGAGCTGTTTTTT. Encoded protein: CASSKTSIPSGELFF.

This chain uses TRBV19 with TRBJ2-1; TRBD2 aligns across 9 bases. Per the germline V gene, CDR1 is LNHDA and CDR2 is SQIVND (reference sequence). The CDR3 is 18 amino acids. Trimming at V came to 5 bases and at J to 4 bases, leaving 15 bases not matched to a gene. In DNA, the CDR3 is TGTGCCAGTAGTTCCCCACCCGGGACTAGCTACTTGTACAATGAGCAGTTCTTC. Translating it yields CASSSPPGTSYLYNEQFF.

The CDR3 region is CASSREGSSYEQYV. In nucleotides, the CDR3 is TGTGCCAGCAGCCGGGAGGGGAGCTCCTACGAGCAGTACGTC. The chain has TRBV7-9 and TRBJ2-7; 8 bases map to TRBD2. V was clipped by 5 bases and J by 0 bases; unmatched bases: 3. Germline V gene data show CDR1 as SEHNR and CDR2 as FQNEAQ (reference sequence). The CDR3 has 14 amino acids.

This clone has a handful of counts. The chain recombines TRBV18 with TRBJ2-1, with TRBD1 identical over 8 bases. With 4 bases clipped from V and 6 bases from J, the junction kept 11 bases outside the gene matches. Germline V gene data show CDR1 as KGHSH and CDR2 as LQKENI. The CDR3 spans 16 residues. The DNA for the CDR3 is TGTGCCAGCTCACGGTTGGGCCAGGGGGCCGGCAATGAGCAGTTCTTC. Amino acid sequence: CASSRLGQGAGNEQFF.

The chain employs TRBV10-1 and TRBJ1-5; D is perhaps TRBD1 (6 bases). The germline V gene has CDR1 WNHNN and CDR2 SYGVQD (reference sequence). V was clipped by 1 base and J by 0 bases, with 10 bases between them. CDR3 length: 16 amino acids. CDR3 loop: CASSEWTVYSNQPQHF. DNA for the CDR3: TGCGCCAGCAGTGAGTGGACAGTCTATAGCAATCAGCCCCAGCATTTT.

This clone came up once. The chain recombines TRBV7-9 with TRBJ2-1; 11 bases are a match to TRBD2. The V segment lost 8 bases and the J segment 6 bases; nucleotides outside the gene matches: 9. Germline CDR1 is SEHNR and CDR2 is FQNEAQ (reference sequence). The CDR3 runs to 15 residues. CDR3 nucleotide sequence: TGTGCCAGCGAGTCTTCTAGCGGGAGGAGCAATGAGCAGTTCTTC. This encodes CASESSSGRSNEQFF. The entire variable domain, with the rest obtained from reference TRBV7-9 and TRBJ2-1, is as follows: DTGVSQNPRHKITKRGQNVTFRCDPISEHNRLYWYRQTLGQGPEFLTYFQNEAQLEKSRLLSDRFSAERPKGSFSTLEIQRTEQGDSAMYLCASESSSGRSNEQFFGPGTRLTVL.

CDR3 amino acids: CASSLAWTKAAGELFF. DNA of the CDR3: TGTGCCAGCAGCTTGGCCTGGACCAAGGCGGCCGGGGAGCTGTTTTTT. This chain uses TRBV11-2 with TRBJ2-2; no clear D. The germline V and J ends were trimmed by 3 bases and 6 bases, with 17 bases remaining between them. There are 16 residues in the CDR3. The germline V gene has CDR1 SGHAT and CDR2 FQNNGV.

The chain recombines TRBV27 with TRBJ2-2; 9 bases map to TRBD1. The CDR3 is 15 residues long. V was pared by 5 bases and J by 7 bases, with 8 bases of the junction left unmatched. CDR1 is MNHEY, CDR2 SMNVEV, per germline (reference sequence). The CDR3: CASSLQTGGVGELFF. DNA of the CDR3: TGTGCCAGCAGTCTCCAGACAGGGGGTGTCGGGGAGCTGTTTTTT.

This sequence joins TRBV28 and TRBJ1-1; D unresolved. There are 14 residues in the CDR3. V was pared by 1 base and J by 5 bases, with 11 bases between. The V gene's germline CDR1 is MDHEN and CDR2 SYDVKM. Here the CDR3 reads CASSLSGGRTEAFF. The CDR3 DNA is TGTGCCAGCAGTTTATCGGGTGGGAGGACTGAAGCTTTCTTT. Drawing the rest from reference TRBV28 and TRBJ1-1, the complete variable domain is DVKVTQSSRYLVKRTGEKVFLECVQDMDHENMFWYRQDPGLGLRLIYFSYDVKMKEKGDIPEGYSVSREKKERFSLILESASTNQTSMYLCASSLSGGRTEAFFGQGTRLTVV.

This chain uses TRBV11-3 with TRBJ2-1; TRBD1 might be the D (6 bases). Germline CDR1 SGHNT, CDR2 YENEEA. V was shortened by 3 bases and J by 7 bases, with 7 bases between the two germline ends. The CDR3 spans 12 residues. CDR3 nucleotides: TGTGCCAGCAGCTTCGGGACAAATGAGCAGTTCTTC. Its translation: CASSFGTNEQFF.

This chain uses TRBV7-3 with TRBJ2-7; D possibly uses TRBD1 or TRBD2 (5 bases each). The ends were cut back, 1 base at V and 4 bases at J, with 23 bases in the middle. Germline V lookup: CDR1 SGHTA, CDR2 FQGTGA. The CDR3 spans 18 residues. CDR3 protein: CASSLNGPLRGWGYEQYF. The CDR3 DNA follows: TGTGCCAGCAGCTTAAACGGGCCCTTGAGGGGCTGGGGATACGAGCAGTACTTC. The entire variable domain, with the rest obtained from reference TRBV7-3 and TRBJ2-7, is as follows: GAGVSQTPSNKVTEKGKYVELRCDPISGHTALYWYRQSLGQGPEFLIYFQGTGAADDSGLPNDRFFAVRPEGSVSTLKIQRTERGDSAVYLCASSLNGPLRGWGYEQYFGPGTRLTVT.

The V call is TRBV28, the J call TRBJ2-1; 7 bases agree with TRBD2. Germline-derived CDR1 and CDR2 are MDHEN and SYDVKM. The CDR3 consists of 17 residues. V gave up 5 bases and J gave up 0 bases; unmatched junction bases: 10. As DNA, the CDR3 is TGTGCCAGCAGTCTAGGACTAGTCCTCAGCTCCTACAATGAGCAGTTCTTC. It specifies CASSLGLVLSSYNEQFF.

CDR3 protein: CASSQDGDFYEQYV. CDR3 coding DNA: TGCGCCAGCAGCCAAGACGGGGACTTCTACGAGCAGTACGTC. This rearrangement joins TRBV4-1 to TRBJ2-7, with D possibly being TRBD2 (6 bases). This CDR3 is 14 amino acids long. Germline assignment: CDR1 MGHRA and CDR2 YSYEKL. V was cut by 0 bases and J by 3 bases, with 9 bases left in between.

This rearrangement joins TRBV28 to TRBJ2-1; no reliable D call. CDR3 length equals 13 residues. V was trimmed by 6 bases and J by 2 bases, leaving 8 bases between them. Germline V gene data show CDR1 as MDHEN and CDR2 as SYDVKM. The CDR3 DNA reads TGTGCCAGCAGCCCCCATACCTACAATGAGCAGTTCTTC. This translates into CASSPHTYNEQFF.

Only one count was recorded for this clone. The chain recombines TRBV9 with TRBJ2-7, with TRBD1 identical over 9 bases. CDR1 is SGDLS and CDR2 is YYNGEE in the germline V gene. V was pared by 0 bases and J by 4 bases, with 8 bases of the junction left unmatched. The CDR3 totals 16 residues. The CDR3, as DNA: TGTGCCAGCAGCGTAGGGTGGGACAGGGCTCTATACGAGCAGTACTTC. Protein: CASSVGWDRALYEQYF.

This chain uses TRBV6-1 with TRBJ2-7; a possible D gene is TRBD2 (7 bases). Trimming pared 11 bases from V and 0 bases from J, leaving 11 bases between. CDR1 is MNHNS, CDR2 SASEGT, per germline. This CDR3 has 12 residues. CDR3 region: CAAGALSYEQYF. For the CDR3, the DNA is TGTGCCGCGGGGGCCCTCTCCTACGAGCAGTACTTC.

The V call is TRBV19, the J call TRBJ1-1; 10 bases fit TRBD1. This CDR3 spans 16 amino acids. V trimming: 5 bases; J trimming: 0 bases; junction bases outside the gene matches: 6. CDR1 is LNHDA, CDR2 SQIVND, per germline (reference sequence). The CDR3 region has the DNA TGTGCCAGTAGTGGTCCCGGGACAGGGGTGAACACTGAAGCTTTCTTT. Protein sequence: CASSGPGTGVNTEAFF.

The CDR3 coding sequence is TGTGCCAGCAGCCCCTTAGCGGGGAGCTCCTACAATGAGCAGTTCTTC. This codes for CASSPLAGSSYNEQFF. This chain joins TRBV7-8 and TRBJ2-1; 8 nucleotides match TRBD2. After removal of 5 bases from V and 0 bases from J, the junction contained 6 bases not matched to a gene. Germline V gene data show CDR1 as SGHVS and CDR2 as FQNEAQ. The CDR3 contains 16 residues.

This chain links TRBV27 with TRBJ1-1; D is unclear. The V gene's germline CDR1 is MNHEY and CDR2 SMNVEV (reference sequence). Trimming took 6 bases from V and 4 from J, leaving 9 bases between them. This CDR3 spans 12 amino acids. This chain's CDR3 is CASRPSGTEAFF. As DNA, the CDR3 is TGTGCCAGCAGGCCGTCGGGCACTGAAGCTTTCTTT.

Here the CDR3 reads CASSGGTNTEAFF. As DNA, the CDR3 is TGTGCCAGCAGCGGCGGGACGAACACTGAAGCTTTCTTT. The gene calls are TRBV9 and TRBJ1-1; TRBD1 might be the D (5 bases). There are 13 residues in the CDR3. V shed 3 bases and J shed 1 base, with 7 bases lying between them. The germline gives CDR1 SGDLS, CDR2 YYNGEE.

V and J are TRBV19 and TRBJ2-3; the match to TRBD1 covers 7 bases. This CDR3 is 15 amino acids long. CDR1 and CDR2 (germline): LNHDA, SQIVND (reference sequence). The V segment lost 5 bases and the J segment 2 bases; nucleotides outside the gene matches: 7. The CDR3 sequence is CASSPGQAPTDTQYF. CDR3 sequence (DNA): TGTGCCAGTAGTCCAGGACAGGCTCCCACAGATACGCAGTATTTT.

This chain uses TRBV4-1 with TRBJ2-3, with 7 nucleotides matching TRBD2. The ends lost 3 bases at V and 1 base at J; junction bases unmatched: 7. The CDR3 spans 16 residues. Germline loops: CDR1 MGHRA, CDR2 YSYEKL. The CDR3 spells CASSQPLGGGTDTQYF. The CDR3 DNA reads TGCGCCAGCAGCCAGCCCCTGGGGGGGGGCACAGATACGCAGTATTTT.

This sequence joins TRBV29-1 and TRBJ2-7; 8 bases fit TRBD1. V lost 6 bases and J lost 3; bases outside the gene matches: 7. This CDR3 spans 13 amino acids. CDR1 and CDR2 (germline): SQVTM, ANQGSEA. CDR3 in amino acids: CSVADREDYEQYV. The CDR3 bases are TGCAGCGTCGCGGACAGGGAGGACTACGAGCAGTACGTC.

The chain has TRBV27 and TRBJ2-7, with 9 bases fitting TRBD1. The CDR3 spans 15 residues. Trimming cost V 4 bases and J 2 bases; bases outside gene matches: 6. Germline CDR1 is MNHEY and CDR2 is SMNVEV (reference sequence). The CDR3 protein is CASSSGQGNAYEQYV. The CDR3 DNA sequence: TGTGCCAGCAGTTCGGGACAGGGAAACGCCTACGAGCAGTACGTC.

Here the CDR3 reads CASSLDKNYEQYF. DNA of the CDR3: TGTGCCAGCAGCTTAGACAAAAACTACGAGCAGTACTTC. The V call is TRBV7-3, the J call TRBJ2-7; D remains unclear. The CDR3 covers 13 residues. CDR1 and CDR2 (germline): SGHTA, FQGTGA. V shed 2 bases and J shed 3 bases, with 8 bases lying between them.

This chain's CDR3 is CASSVSFGRGHNEQFF. In nucleotides, the CDR3 is TGTGCCAGCAGCGTTTCTTTTGGTAGGGGGCACAATGAGCAGTTCTTC. V usage is TRBV9 and J usage is TRBJ2-1; 7 bases agree with TRBD1. This CDR3 region has 16 residues. The ends lost 2 bases at V and 5 bases at J; junction bases unmatched: 10. Germline CDR1 reads SGDLS; CDR2 reads YYNGEE.

Only one count was recorded for this clone. This chain joins TRBV15 and TRBJ1-5, with a tentative D call TRBD1 (6 bases). Trimming removed 5 bases at V and 0 bases at J, with 17 bases between. Germline-derived CDR1 and CDR2 are LNHNV and YYDKDF (reference sequence). The CDR3 is 17 amino acids. The chain's CDR3 is CATSPRGWPYSNQPQHF. The CDR3 DNA is TGTGCCACCAGCCCTAGGGGGTGGCCCTATAGCAATCAGCCCCAGCATTTT. The full variable domain, rest sourced from reference TRBV15 and TRBJ1-5, is DAMVIQNPRYQVTQFGKPVTLSCSQTLNHNVMYWYQQKSSQAPKLLFHYYDKDFNNEADTPDNFQSRRPNTSFCFLDIRSPGLGDTAMYLCATSPRGWPYSNQPQHFGDGTRLSIL.

This clone has just a few counts. J is TRBJ2-6 and V is TRBV27; 12 bases match TRBD2. The CDR3 loop spans 20 amino acids. Trimming at V came to 5 bases and at J to 0 bases, leaving 11 bases not matched to a gene. From germline, CDR1 is MNHEY and CDR2 SMNVEV (reference sequence). CDR3 bases: TGTGCCAGCAGTACCTTACTGGGACTAGCGGGTCGCTCTGGGGCCAACGTCCTGACTTTC. It yields the protein CASSTLLGLAGRSGANVLTF. Together with reference TRBV27 and TRBJ2-6, the CDR3 gives the full variable domain: EAQVTQNPRYLITVTGKKLTVTCSQNMNHEYMSWYRQDPGLGLRQIYYSMNVEVTDKGDVPEGYKVSRKEKRNFPLILESPSPNQTSLYFCASSTLLGLAGRSGANVLTFGAGSRLTVL.

This chain uses TRBV29-1 with TRBJ1-1; D not certain. Germline-derived CDR1 and CDR2 are SQVTM and ANQGSEA. The CDR3 contains 11 residues. The V end was cut by 2 bases, the J end by 5 bases, with 6 bases between. CDR3 sequence (DNA): TGCAGCGTTGAAAATTGGACTGAAGCTTTCTTT. Its translation is CSVENWTEAFF. Looking up the rest from reference TRBV29-1 and TRBJ1-1 gives the full variable domain: SAVISQKPSRDICQRGTSLTIQCQVDSQVTMMFWYRQQPGQSLTLIATANQGSEATYESGFVIDKFPISRPNLTFSTLTVSNMSPEDSSIYLCSVENWTEAFFGQGTRLTVV.